The clone carrying this TCR beta chain was seen once. Clones were read by immunoSEQ multiplex PCR, and TCRdb kept only the in-frame ones, dropping some. The sample consists of roughly 260,000 clones, around 90% of them appearing once. These data belong to a study of blood T cell repertoires in COVID-19. The CDR3 covers 15 residues. The ends were cut back, 3 bases at V and 5 bases at J, with 15 bases in the middle. Looked up from germline, CDR1 is SGDLS and CDR2 is YYNGEE. This receptor was obtained from a woman aged 50 to 60 who had recovered from COVID-19. Material: peripheral blood. The chain recombines TRBV9 with TRBJ2-1; unclear D gene. The CDR3 region has the DNA TGTGCCAGCAGCGCCGAGGCGAATAGGCACAATGAGCAGTTCTTC. Translated, it gives CASSAEANRHNEQFF.